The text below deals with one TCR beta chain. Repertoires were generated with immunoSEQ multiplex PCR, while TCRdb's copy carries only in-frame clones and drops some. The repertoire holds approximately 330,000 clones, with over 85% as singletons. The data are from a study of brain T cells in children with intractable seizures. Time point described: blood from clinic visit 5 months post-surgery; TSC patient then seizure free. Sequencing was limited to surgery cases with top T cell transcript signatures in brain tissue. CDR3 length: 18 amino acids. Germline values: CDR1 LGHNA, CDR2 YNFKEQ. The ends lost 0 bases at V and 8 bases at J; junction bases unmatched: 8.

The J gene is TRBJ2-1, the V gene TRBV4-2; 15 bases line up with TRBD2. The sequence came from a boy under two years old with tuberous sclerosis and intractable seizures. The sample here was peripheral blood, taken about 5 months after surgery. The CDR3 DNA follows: TGTGCCAGCAGCCAAGATAGGGGACTAGCGGGGGGAACCGATGAGCAGTTCTTC. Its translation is CASSQDRGLAGGTDEQFF.